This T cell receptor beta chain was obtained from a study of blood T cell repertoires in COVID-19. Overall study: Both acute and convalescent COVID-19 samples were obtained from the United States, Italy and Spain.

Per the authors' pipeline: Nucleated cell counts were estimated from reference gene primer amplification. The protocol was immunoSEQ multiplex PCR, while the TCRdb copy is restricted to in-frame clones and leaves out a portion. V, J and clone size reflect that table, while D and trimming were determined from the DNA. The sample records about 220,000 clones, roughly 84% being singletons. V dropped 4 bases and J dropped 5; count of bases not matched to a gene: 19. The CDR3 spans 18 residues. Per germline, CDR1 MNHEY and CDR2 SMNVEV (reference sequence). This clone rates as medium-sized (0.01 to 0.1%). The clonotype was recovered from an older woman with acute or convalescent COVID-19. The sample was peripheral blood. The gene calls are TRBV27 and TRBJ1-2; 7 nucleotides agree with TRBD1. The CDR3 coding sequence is TGTGCCAGCAGTTCGACCGGGACAGCCTGGGCCCGTCATTATGGCTACACCTTC. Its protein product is CASSSTGTAWARHYGYTF.